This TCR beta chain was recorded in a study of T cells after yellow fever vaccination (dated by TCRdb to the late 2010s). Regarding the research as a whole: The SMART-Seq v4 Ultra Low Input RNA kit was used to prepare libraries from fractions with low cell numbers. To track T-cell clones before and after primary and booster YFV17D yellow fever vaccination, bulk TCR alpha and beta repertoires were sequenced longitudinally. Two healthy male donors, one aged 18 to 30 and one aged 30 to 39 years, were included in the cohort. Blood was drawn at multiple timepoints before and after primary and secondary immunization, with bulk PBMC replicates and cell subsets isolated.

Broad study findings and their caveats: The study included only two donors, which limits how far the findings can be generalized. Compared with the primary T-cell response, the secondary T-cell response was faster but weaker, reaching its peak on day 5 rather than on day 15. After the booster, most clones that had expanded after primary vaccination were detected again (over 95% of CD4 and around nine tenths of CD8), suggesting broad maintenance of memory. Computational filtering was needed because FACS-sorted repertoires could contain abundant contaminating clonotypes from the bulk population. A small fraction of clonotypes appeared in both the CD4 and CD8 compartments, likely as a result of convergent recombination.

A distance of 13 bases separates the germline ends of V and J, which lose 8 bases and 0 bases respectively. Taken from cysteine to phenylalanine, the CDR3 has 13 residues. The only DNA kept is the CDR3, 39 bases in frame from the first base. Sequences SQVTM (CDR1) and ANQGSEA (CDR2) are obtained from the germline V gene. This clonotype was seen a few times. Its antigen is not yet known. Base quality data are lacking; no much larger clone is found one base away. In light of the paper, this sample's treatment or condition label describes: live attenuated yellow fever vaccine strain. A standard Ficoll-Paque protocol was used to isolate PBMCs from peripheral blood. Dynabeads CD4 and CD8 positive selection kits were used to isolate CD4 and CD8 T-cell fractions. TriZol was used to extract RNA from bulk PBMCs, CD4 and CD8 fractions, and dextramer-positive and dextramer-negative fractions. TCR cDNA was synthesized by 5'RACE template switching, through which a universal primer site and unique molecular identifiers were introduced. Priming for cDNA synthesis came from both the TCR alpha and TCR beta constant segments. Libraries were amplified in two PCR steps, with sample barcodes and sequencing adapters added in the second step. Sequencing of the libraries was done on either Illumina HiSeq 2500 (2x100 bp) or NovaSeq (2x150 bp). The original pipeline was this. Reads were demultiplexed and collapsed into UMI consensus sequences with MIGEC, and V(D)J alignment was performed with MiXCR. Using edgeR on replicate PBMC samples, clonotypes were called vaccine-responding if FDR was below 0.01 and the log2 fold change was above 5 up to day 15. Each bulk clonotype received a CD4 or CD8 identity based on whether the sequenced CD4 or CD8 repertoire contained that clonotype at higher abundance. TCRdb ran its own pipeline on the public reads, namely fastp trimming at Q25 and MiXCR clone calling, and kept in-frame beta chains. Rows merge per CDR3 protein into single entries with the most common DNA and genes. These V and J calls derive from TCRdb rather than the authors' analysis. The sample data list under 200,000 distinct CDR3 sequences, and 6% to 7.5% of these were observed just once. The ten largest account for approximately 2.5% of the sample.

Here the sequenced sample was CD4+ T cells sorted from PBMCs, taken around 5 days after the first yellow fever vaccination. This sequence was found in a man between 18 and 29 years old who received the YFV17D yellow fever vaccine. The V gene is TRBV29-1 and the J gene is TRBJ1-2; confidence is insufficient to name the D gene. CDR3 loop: CSTPTGPNYGYTF. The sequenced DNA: TGCAGCACTCCGACGGGCCCTAACTATGGCTACACCTTC.